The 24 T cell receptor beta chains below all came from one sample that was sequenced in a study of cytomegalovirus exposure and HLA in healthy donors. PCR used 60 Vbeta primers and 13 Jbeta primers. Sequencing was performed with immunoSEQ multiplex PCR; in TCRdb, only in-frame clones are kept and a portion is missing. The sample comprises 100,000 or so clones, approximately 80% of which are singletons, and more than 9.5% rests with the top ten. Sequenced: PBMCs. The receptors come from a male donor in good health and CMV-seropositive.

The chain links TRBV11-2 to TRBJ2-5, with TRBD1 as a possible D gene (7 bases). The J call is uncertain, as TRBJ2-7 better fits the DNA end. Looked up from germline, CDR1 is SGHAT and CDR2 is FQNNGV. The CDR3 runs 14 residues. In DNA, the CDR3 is TGTGCCAGCAGCCCCATGGAGGGGGCGAACGAGCAGTACTTC. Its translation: CASSPMEGANEQYF.

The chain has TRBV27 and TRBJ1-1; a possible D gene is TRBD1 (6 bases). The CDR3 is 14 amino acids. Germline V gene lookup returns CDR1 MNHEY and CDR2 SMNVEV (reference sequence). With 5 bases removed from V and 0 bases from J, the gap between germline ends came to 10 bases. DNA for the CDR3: TGTGCCAGCAGTCAGAGGGACATGAACACTGAAGCTTTCTTT. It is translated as CASSQRDMNTEAFF.

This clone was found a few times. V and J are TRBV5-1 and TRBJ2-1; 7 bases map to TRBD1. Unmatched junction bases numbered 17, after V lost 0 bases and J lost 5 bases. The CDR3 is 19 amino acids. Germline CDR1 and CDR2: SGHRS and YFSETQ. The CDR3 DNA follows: TGCGCCAGCAGCTTGGTTGGGTACAGGGGAGACTACCGAAACAATGAGCAGTTCTTC. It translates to CASSLVGYRGDYRNNEQFF.

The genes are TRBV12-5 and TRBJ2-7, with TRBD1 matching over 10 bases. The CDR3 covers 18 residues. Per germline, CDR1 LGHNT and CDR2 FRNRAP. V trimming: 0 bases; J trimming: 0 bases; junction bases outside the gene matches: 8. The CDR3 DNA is TGTGCTAGTGGTTTGGTACTGTCGGGACAGGGGACCTCCTACGAGCAGTACTTC. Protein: CASGLVLSGQGTSYEQYF. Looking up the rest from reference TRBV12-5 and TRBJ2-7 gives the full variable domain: DARVTQTPRHKVTEMGQEVTMRCQPILGHNTVFWYRQTMMQGLELLAYFRNRAPLDDSGMPKDRFSAEMPDATLATLKIQPSEPRDSAVYFCASGLVLSGQGTSYEQYFGPGTRLTVT.

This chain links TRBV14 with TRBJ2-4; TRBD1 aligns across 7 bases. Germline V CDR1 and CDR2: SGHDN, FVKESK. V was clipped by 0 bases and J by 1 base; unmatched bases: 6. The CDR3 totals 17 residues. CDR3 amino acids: CASSQDYRGLAKNIQYF. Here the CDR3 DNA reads TGTGCCAGCAGCCAAGATTACAGGGGTCTGGCCAAAAACATTCAGTACTTC.

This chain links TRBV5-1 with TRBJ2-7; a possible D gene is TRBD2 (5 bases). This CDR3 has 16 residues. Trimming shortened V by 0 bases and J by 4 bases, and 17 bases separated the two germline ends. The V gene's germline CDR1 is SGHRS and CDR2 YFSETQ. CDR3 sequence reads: CASSLAGSGFKYEQYF. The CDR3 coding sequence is TGCGCCAGCAGCTTGGCCGGTTCGGGGTTCAAGTACGAGCAGTACTTC.

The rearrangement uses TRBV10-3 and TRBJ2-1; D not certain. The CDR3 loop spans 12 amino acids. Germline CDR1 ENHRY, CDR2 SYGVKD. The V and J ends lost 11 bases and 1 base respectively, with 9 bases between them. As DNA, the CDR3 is TGTGCCTCCCTGAGTTCCTACAATGAGCAGTTCTTC. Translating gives CASLSSYNEQFF.

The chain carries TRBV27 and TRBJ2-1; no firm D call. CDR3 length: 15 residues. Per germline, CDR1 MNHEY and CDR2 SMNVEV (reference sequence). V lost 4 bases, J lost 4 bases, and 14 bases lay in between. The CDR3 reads CASSSDRRLYNEQFF. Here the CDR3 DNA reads TGTGCCAGCAGTTCAGATAGGCGGTTGTACAATGAGCAGTTCTTC.

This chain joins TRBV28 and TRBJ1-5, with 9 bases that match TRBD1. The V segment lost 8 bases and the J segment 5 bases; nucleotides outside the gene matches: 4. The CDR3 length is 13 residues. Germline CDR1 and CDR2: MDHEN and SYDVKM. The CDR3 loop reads CASGGDRDQPQHF. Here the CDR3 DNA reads TGTGCCAGCGGGGGGGACAGGGATCAGCCCCAGCATTTT.

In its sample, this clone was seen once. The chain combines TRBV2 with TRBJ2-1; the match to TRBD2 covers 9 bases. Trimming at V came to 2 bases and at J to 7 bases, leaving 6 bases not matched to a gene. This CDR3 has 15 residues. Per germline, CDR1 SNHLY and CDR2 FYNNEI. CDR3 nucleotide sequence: TGTGCCAGCAGTGAACAGAGGCTAGCGGGAAATGAGCAGTTCTTC. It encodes CASSEQRLAGNEQFF.

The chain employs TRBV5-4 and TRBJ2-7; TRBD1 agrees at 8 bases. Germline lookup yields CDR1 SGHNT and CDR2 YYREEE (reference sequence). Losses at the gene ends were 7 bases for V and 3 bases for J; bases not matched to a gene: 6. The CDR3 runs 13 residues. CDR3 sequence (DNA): TGTGCCAGCGGCCGCGGGACAGGCTACGAGCAGTACTTC. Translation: CASGRGTGYEQYF.

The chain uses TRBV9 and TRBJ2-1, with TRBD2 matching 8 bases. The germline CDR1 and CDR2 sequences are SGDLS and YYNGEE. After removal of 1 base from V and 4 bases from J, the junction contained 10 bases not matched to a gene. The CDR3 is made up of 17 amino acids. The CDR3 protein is CASSVTEASGSYNEQFF. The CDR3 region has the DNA TGTGCCAGCAGCGTAACCGAGGCTAGCGGGTCTTACAATGAGCAGTTCTTC.

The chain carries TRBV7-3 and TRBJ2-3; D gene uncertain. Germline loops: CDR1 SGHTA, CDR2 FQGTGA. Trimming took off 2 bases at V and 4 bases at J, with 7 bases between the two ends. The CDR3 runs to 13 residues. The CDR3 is CASSLSTADTQYF. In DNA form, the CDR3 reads TGTGCCAGCAGCTTATCTACCGCAGATACGCAGTATTTT.

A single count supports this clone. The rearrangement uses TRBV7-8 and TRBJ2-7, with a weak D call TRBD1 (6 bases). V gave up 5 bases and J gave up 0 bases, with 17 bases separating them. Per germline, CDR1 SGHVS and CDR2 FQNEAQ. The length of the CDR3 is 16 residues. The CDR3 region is CASSPSQGQRSYEQYF. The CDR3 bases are TGTGCCAGCAGCCCTAGCCAAGGACAGCGCTCCTACGAGCAGTACTTC. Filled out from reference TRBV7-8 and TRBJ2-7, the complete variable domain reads GAGVSQSPRYKVAKRGQDVALRCDPISGHVSLFWYQQALGQGPEFLTYFQNEAQLDKSGLPSDRFFAERPEGSVSTLKIQRTQQEDSAVYLCASSPSQGQRSYEQYFGPGTRLTVT.

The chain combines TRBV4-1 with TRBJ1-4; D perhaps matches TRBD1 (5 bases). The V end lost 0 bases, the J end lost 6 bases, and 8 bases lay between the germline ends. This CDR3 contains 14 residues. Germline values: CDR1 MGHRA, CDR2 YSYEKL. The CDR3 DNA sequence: TGCGCCAGCAGCCAAGAAGGGGCTGATGAAAAACTGTTTTTT. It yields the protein CASSQEGADEKLFF.

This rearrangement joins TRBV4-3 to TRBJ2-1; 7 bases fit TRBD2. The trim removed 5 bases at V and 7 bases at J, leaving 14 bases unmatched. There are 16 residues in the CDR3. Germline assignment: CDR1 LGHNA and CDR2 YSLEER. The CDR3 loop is CASSFSRGGGSNEQFF. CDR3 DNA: TGCGCCAGCAGCTTCTCGCGCGGGGGAGGGTCTAATGAGCAGTTCTTC.

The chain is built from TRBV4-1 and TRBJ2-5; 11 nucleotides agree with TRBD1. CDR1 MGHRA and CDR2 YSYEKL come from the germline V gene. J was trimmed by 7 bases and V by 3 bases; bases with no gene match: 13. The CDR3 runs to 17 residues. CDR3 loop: CASSQDYGGTGGVTQYF. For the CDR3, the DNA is TGCGCCAGCAGCCAGGACTACGGTGGGACAGGGGGAGTGACCCAGTACTTC.

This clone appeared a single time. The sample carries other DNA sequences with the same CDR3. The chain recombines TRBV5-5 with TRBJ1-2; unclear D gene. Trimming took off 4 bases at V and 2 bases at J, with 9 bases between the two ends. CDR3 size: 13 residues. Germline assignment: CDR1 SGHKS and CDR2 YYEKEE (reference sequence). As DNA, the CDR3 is TGTGCCAGCAGCCCAGAAAGAAACTATGGCTACACCTTC. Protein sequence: CASSPERNYGYTF.

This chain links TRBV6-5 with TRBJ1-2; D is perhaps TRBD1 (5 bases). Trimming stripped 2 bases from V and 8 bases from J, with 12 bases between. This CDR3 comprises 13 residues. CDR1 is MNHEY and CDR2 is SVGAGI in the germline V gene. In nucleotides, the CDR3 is TGTGCCAGCAGTTACGGGCAGGGTCGAGGCTACACCTTC. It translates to CASSYGQGRGYTF.

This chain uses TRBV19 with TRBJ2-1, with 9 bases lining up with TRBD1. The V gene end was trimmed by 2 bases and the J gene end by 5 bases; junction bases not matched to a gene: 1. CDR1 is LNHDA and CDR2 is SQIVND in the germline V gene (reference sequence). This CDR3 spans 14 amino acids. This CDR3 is CASSIRTGDNEQFF. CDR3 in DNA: TGTGCCAGTAGTATAAGGACAGGGGACAATGAGCAGTTCTTC.

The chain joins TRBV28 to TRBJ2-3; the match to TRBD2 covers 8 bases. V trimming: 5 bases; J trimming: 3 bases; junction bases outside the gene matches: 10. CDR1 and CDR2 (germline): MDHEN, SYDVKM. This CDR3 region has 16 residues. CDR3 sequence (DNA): TGTGCCAGCAGTACCCCGTTCGGGGGGGCAACAGATACGCAGTATTTT. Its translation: CASSTPFGGATDTQYF.

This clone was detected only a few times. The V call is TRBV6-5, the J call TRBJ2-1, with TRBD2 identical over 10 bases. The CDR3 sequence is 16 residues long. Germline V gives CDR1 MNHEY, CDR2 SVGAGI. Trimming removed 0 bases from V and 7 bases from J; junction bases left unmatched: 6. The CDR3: CASSYSIVAGGNEQFF. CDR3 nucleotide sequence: TGTGCCAGCAGTTACTCGATAGTAGCGGGAGGTAATGAGCAGTTCTTC.

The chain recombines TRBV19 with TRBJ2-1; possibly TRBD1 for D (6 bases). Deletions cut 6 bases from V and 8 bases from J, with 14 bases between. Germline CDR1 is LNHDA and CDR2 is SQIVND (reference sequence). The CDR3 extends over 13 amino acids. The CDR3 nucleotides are TGTGCCAGTAGGGCTACAGGGATACATGAGCAGTTCTTC. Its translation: CASRATGIHEQFF.

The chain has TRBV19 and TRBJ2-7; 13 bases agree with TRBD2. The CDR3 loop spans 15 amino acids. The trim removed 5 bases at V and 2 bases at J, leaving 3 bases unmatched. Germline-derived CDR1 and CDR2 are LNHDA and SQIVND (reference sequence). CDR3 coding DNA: TGTGCCAGTAGTCCGGGACTAGCGGGACCCTACGAGCAGTACTTC. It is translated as CASSPGLAGPYEQYF. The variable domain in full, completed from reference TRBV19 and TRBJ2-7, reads DGGITQSPKYLFRKEGQNVTLSCEQNLNHDAMYWYRQDPGQGLRLIYYSQIVNDFQKGDIAEGYSVSREKKESFPLTVTSAQKNPTAFYLCASSPGLAGPYEQYFGPGTRLTVT.